Below are 20 T cell receptor beta chains sequenced from a single sample in a study of cytomegalovirus exposure and HLA in healthy donors. 60 Vbeta and 13 Jbeta primers were used in PCR. The repertoire was sequenced with immunoSEQ multiplex PCR; TCRdb's copy has only in-frame clones and lacks some. This sample has some 170,000 clones, with around 69% found just once. The sample was PBMCs. Receptors were obtained from a man in his sixties in good health and CMV-seronegative.

The chain couples TRBV19 to TRBJ1-5, with 7 positions matching TRBD1. Germline CDR1 LNHDA, CDR2 SQIVND (reference sequence). The J segment lost 6 bases and the V segment lost 5 bases, leaving 10 bases of the junction unmatched. The CDR3 sequence is 15 residues long. Written as DNA, the CDR3 is TGTGCCAGTAGTTTGCTACAGGGGTTGGGTCAGCCCCAGCATTTT. This translates into CASSLLQGLGQPQHF.

V and J are TRBV7-9 and TRBJ2-5; D remains ambiguous. The CDR3 length is 12 residues. V lost 3 bases and J lost 3, with 5 bases in between. CDR1 is SEHNR, CDR2 FQNEAQ, per germline (reference sequence). The CDR3 DNA follows: TGTGCCAGCAGCTTCCAGGAAGAGACCCAGTACTTC. It yields the protein CASSFQEETQYF.

The chain links TRBV6-1 to TRBJ1-2, with 8 bases identical to TRBD1. Germline CDR1 reads MNHNS; CDR2 reads SASEGT. J lost 6 bases, V lost 6 bases, and 9 bases had no gene match. This CDR3 is built from 14 residues. The chain's CDR3 is CASRQQGDMNGYTF. CDR3 nucleotide sequence: TGTGCCAGCAGGCAACAGGGGGATATGAATGGCTACACCTTC.

This chain uses TRBV2 with TRBJ1-2; D unclear. V shed 8 bases and J shed 2 bases, with 12 bases lying between them. Germline CDR1 reads SNHLY; CDR2 reads FYNNEI. The CDR3 is 13 amino acids. The CDR3 loop is CASVQTDNYGYTF. The CDR3 coding sequence is TGTGCCAGCGTACAGACCGACAACTATGGCTACACCTTC.

The chain joins TRBV7-9 to TRBJ2-2; 8 nucleotides align to TRBD1. The CDR3 contains 15 residues. V lost 5 bases, J lost 4 bases, and 6 bases stayed unmatched. CDR1 is SEHNR, CDR2 FQNEAQ, per germline (reference sequence). In DNA, the CDR3 is TGTGCCAGCAGCATGGACAGGGTCCTCACCGGGGAGCTGTTTTTT. It yields the protein CASSMDRVLTGELFF.

The genes are TRBV7-2 and TRBJ1-5, with 7 bases lining up with TRBD1. Trimming cost V 7 bases and J 4 bases; bases outside gene matches: 4. Germline V lookup: CDR1 SGHTA, CDR2 FQGNSA. The CDR3 consists of 13 residues. In nucleotides, the CDR3 is TGTGCCAGCACCCCGGACAGGAATCAGCCCCAGCATTTT. Its translation is CASTPDRNQPQHF.

The chain uses TRBV30 and TRBJ1-4; 7 bases are a match to TRBD1. The germline CDR1 and CDR2 sequences are GTSNPN and SVGIG (reference sequence). Germline trimming cut 5 bases from V and 7 bases from J; bases unmatched to any gene: 10. This CDR3 spans 14 amino acids. This CDR3 reads CAWGRDSQSEKLFF. The DNA for the CDR3 is TGTGCCTGGGGCCGGGACAGCCAAAGTGAAAAACTGTTTTTT.

The rearrangement uses TRBV28 and TRBJ2-5; D is ambiguous. This CDR3 region has 12 residues. V lost 5 bases to trimming and J lost 2 bases, with 6 bases between them. Germline V gene sequence: CDR1 MDHEN, CDR2 SYDVKM. The CDR3 protein is CASSPLQETQYF. CDR3 nucleotides: TGTGCCAGCAGTCCCCTACAAGAGACCCAGTACTTC.

CDR3 coding DNA: TGCGCCAGCAGCCAAGGGACAGCTGAAGCTTTCTTT. Translating gives CASSQGTAEAFF. The V and J genes are TRBV4-3 and TRBJ1-1; D is perhaps TRBD1 (6 bases). The germline V gene has CDR1 LGHNA and CDR2 YSLEER. Trimming removed 1 base at V and 6 bases at J, with 6 bases between. There are 12 residues in the CDR3.

The rearrangement joins TRBV28 to TRBJ1-1, with D perhaps TRBD1 (5 bases). The CDR3 consists of 14 residues. Germline lookup yields CDR1 MDHEN and CDR2 SYDVKM. The V end lost 1 base, the J end lost 2 bases, and 8 bases lay between the germline ends. CDR3 in amino acids: CASSLFQGNTEAFF. Written as DNA, the CDR3 is TGTGCCAGCAGTTTATTTCAGGGAAACACTGAAGCTTTCTTT.

The rearrangement links TRBV4-2 to TRBJ2-1; 10 bases map to TRBD2. The CDR3 contains 18 residues. Germline V gene lookup returns CDR1 LGHNA and CDR2 YNFKEQ. J gave up 2 bases and V 0 bases, and 7 bases lay outside the gene matches. This CDR3 reads CASSQDRAGGMPYNEQFF. CDR3 DNA sequence: TGTGCCAGCAGCCAAGATCGAGCGGGGGGGATGCCCTACAATGAGCAGTTCTTC.

The chain employs TRBV5-1 and TRBJ2-5, with a weak D call TRBD2 (6 bases). Deletions cut 4 bases from V and 3 bases from J, with 22 bases between. Germline CDR1 is SGHRS and CDR2 is YFSETQ. The CDR3 has 17 residues. The CDR3 region has the DNA TGCGCCAGCAGCCTTGGACTATCGGGGTATAAAGAAGAGACCCAGTACTTC. It specifies CASSLGLSGYKEETQYF.

The CDR3 DNA is TGTGCCAGCAGCCGGGACAGGGGGCGAAACTATGGCTACACCTTC. Translation: CASSRDRGRNYGYTF. The chain links TRBV14 to TRBJ1-2; TRBD1 aligns across 12 bases. The V and J ends lost 4 bases and 2 bases, in that order; junction bases with no gene match: 2. CDR3 length equals 15 residues. The germline V gene has CDR1 SGHDN and CDR2 FVKESK. The full variable domain, rest sourced from reference TRBV14 and TRBJ1-2, is EAGVTQFPSHSVIEKGQTVTLRCDPISGHDNLYWYRRVMGKEIKFLLHFVKESKQDESGMPNNRFLAERTGGTYSTLKVQPAELEDSGVYFCASSRDRGRNYGYTFGSGTRLTVV.

This chain joins TRBV18 and TRBJ1-3; D unclear. The V end was cut by 1 base, the J end by 2 bases, with 6 bases between. The CDR3 extends over 14 amino acids. CDR1 and CDR2 (germline): KGHSH, LQKENI. CDR3 residues: CASSPRGAGNTIYF. CDR3 nucleotide sequence: TGTGCCAGCTCACCACGGGGAGCTGGAAACACCATATATTTT.

This chain uses TRBV19 with TRBJ1-2, with 10 positions matching TRBD1. The CDR3 totals 14 residues. V was pared by 7 bases and J by 8 bases, with 10 bases of the junction left unmatched. Germline CDR1 is LNHDA and CDR2 is SQIVND (reference sequence). The CDR3 reads CASNRQGALMGYTF. In DNA form, the CDR3 reads TGTGCCAGTAATCGACAGGGGGCTTTAATGGGCTACACCTTC.

This clone was counted only a few times. This chain joins TRBV2 and TRBJ2-3; 11 bases fit TRBD1. Germline V CDR1 and CDR2: SNHLY, FYNNEI. The CDR3 length is 15 residues. J was trimmed by 5 bases and V by 5 bases; bases with no gene match: 6. CDR3 bases: TGTGCCAGCAGTCTCGGACAGGGGGCGGTAGATACGCAGTATTTT. Translation: CASSLGQGAVDTQYF.

V is TRBV5-1 and J is TRBJ2-3, with TRBD2 identical over 8 bases. CDR1 is SGHRS and CDR2 is YFSETQ in the germline V gene. J was trimmed by 2 bases and V by 4 bases; bases with no gene match: 15. The length of the CDR3 is 18 residues. This CDR3 reads CASSDPGGDIRITDTQYF. DNA for the CDR3: TGCGCCAGCAGCGATCCCGGGGGGGACATTAGGATCACAGATACGCAGTATTTT.

This chain links TRBV7-8 with TRBJ2-1; 11 bases map to TRBD1. This CDR3 spans 17 amino acids. The V gene end was trimmed by 5 bases and the J gene end by 4 bases; junction bases not matched to a gene: 10. CDR1 and CDR2 from the germline V gene are SGHVS and FQNEAQ. The CDR3 DNA reads TGTGCCAGCAGCCCCCGACGGACAGGGGGCATGTACAATGAGCAGTTCTTC. Translated, it gives CASSPRRTGGMYNEQFF.

This chain joins TRBV29-1 and TRBJ2-3; D might be TRBD2 (5 bases). The CDR3 extends over 14 amino acids. Germline CDR1 reads SQVTM; CDR2 reads ANQGSEA. Trimming took 4 bases from V and 2 from J, leaving 13 bases between them. DNA of the CDR3: TGCAGCGTTGCCGTCGGGATGGACACAGATACGCAGTATTTT. It is translated as CSVAVGMDTDTQYF.

This clone was seen a few times. The V gene is TRBV30, the J gene TRBJ2-3; 11 positions match TRBD2. This CDR3 contains 17 residues. V gave up 1 base and J gave up 1 base; unmatched junction bases: 7. Germline V gives CDR1 GTSNPN, CDR2 SVGIG (reference sequence). Here the CDR3 DNA reads TGTGCCTGGAGTGGAACTTTACTAGCGGGAGGCACAGATACGCAGTATTTT. Its translation: CAWSGTLLAGGTDTQYF.